These T cell receptor beta chains were read from a single sample in a study of blood T cell repertoires in COVID-19. Profiling relied on immunoSEQ multiplex PCR, and the TCRdb table lists in-frame clones only, not all of them. The sample has around 100,000 clones; around 90% are singletons. Sequencing was done on a sample of peripheral blood. Receptors were obtained from a middle-aged man in a cohort sampled during active COVID-19. CDR3s include the opening cysteine and the closing phenylalanine or tryptophan. A D gene is named only where the DNA matches it firmly. Size is omitted from some rows. Given values are once, few, many or a class for expanded clones.

D gene,clone size,J gene,V gene,CDR3 protein,CDR3 DNA
NA,few,TRBJ1-6,TRBV3-1/TRBV3-2,CASSQPGYNSPLHF,TGTGCCAGCAGCCAGCCAGGGTACAATTCACCCCTCCACTTT
NA,NA,TRBJ1-3,TRBV9,CASSVGGASEFSGNTIYF,TGTGCCAGCAGCGTAGGTGGAGCTAGCGAATTCTCTGGAAACACCATATATTTT
NA,NA,TRBJ1-1,TRBV10-2,CASSESRPTSEAFF,TGCGCCAGCAGTGAGTCGAGGCCAACCTCTGAAGCTTTCTTT
NA,NA,TRBJ1-1,TRBV2,CASSLYTEAFF,TGTGCCAGCAGTCTGTACACTGAAGCTTTCTTT
TRBD2,NA,TRBJ2-1,TRBV5-5,CASSLRGDEQFF,TGTGCCAGCAGCCTCCGGGGGGATGAGCAGTTCTTC
TRBD1,NA,TRBJ2-1,TRBV13,CASSLGLRSGGSNEQFF,TGTGCCAGCAGCTTAGGCCTAAGGTCAGGGGGCTCCAATGAGCAGTTCTTC
TRBD2,NA,TRBJ2-1,TRBV5-1,CASRRGGGGGVEQFF,TGCGCCAGCAGACGTGGTGGCGGGGGGGGCGTTGAGCAGTTCTTC
NA,few,TRBJ2-1,TRBV6-2/TRBV6-3,CASSSPGLQLRYNEQFF,TGTGCCAGCAGTTCTCCGGGACTCCAACTAAGATACAATGAGCAGTTCTTC
TRBD1,once,TRBJ2-7,TRBV27,CASSLRDRGYEQYF,TGTGCCAGCAGTTTACGCGACAGGGGTTACGAGCAGTACTTC
NA,NA,TRBJ2-5,TRBV28,CASSSEPFGETQYF,TGTGCCAGCAGTTCGGAGCCGTTCGGAGAGACCCAGTACTTC
TRBD1,few,TRBJ2-1,TRBV15,CATSGPGTGYNEQFF,TGTGCCACCAGCGGTCCCGGGACAGGATACAATGAGCAGTTCTTC
NA,NA,TRBJ1-1,TRBV2,CASSAEGRTEAFF,TGTGCCAGCAGTGCGGAAGGGAGGACTGAAGCTTTCTTT
NA,NA,TRBJ2-7,TRBV27,CASRPSGRDEQYF,TGTGCCAGCAGGCCTTCGGGTCGCGACGAGCAGTACTTC
TRBD1,NA,TRBJ1-6,TRBV9,CASSMTGDSSPLHF,TGTGCCAGCAGCATGACAGGGGACAGCTCACCCCTCCACTTT
TRBD1,NA,TRBJ2-5,TRBV5-8,CASSSGQGADGETQYF,TGTGCCAGCAGCTCGGGACAGGGGGCGGATGGGGAGACCCAGTACTTC
NA,NA,TRBJ1-5,TRBV2,CASTLGSNQPQHF,TGTGCCAGCACCCTAGGTAGCAATCAGCCCCAGCATTTT
TRBD1,NA,TRBJ1-2,TRBV7-2,CASSPRLGTAIPNYGYTF,TGTGCCAGCAGCCCGCGTTTAGGGACAGCAATACCTAACTATGGCTACACCTTC
TRBD1,few,TRBJ2-5,TRBV7-8,CASSFRTGGLGETQYF,TGTGCCAGCAGTTTCCGGACAGGGGGCCTGGGCGAGACCCAGTACTTC
NA,NA,TRBJ1-1,TRBV7-7,CASSLTGNTEAFF,TGTGCCAGCAGCTTAACGGGGAACACTGAAGCTTTCTTT
TRBD2,NA,TRBJ2-1,TRBV9,CASSVAVAGGEQFF,TGTGCCAGCAGCGTAGCTGTAGCGGGGGGTGAGCAGTTCTTC
TRBD1,NA,TRBJ1-2,TRBV11-1,CASSSTGTGYTF,TGTGCCAGCAGCTCGACAGGGACCGGCTACACCTTC
TRBD1,NA,TRBJ2-5,TRBV4-2,CASSPRQGDQETQYF,TGTGCCAGCAGCCCCCGTCAGGGGGACCAAGAGACCCAGTACTTC
TRBD2,NA,TRBJ2-3,TRBV11-2,CASSPTSGGAWSDTQYF,TGTGCCAGCAGCCCGACTAGCGGGGGGGCCTGGTCAGATACGCAGTATTTT
NA,NA,TRBJ1-6,TRBV7-2,CASSSQGFFNSPLHF,TGTGCCAGCAGCTCTCAGGGGTTTTTTAATTCACCCCTCCACTTT
TRBD2,NA,TRBJ2-1,TRBV2,CASSSAGGYNEQFF,TGTGCCAGCAGCTCGGCCGGGGGGTACAATGAGCAGTTCTTC
NA,once,TRBJ1-5,TRBV19,CATEDGTRDGSNQPQHF,TGTGCCACGGAGGACGGCACGAGGGATGGTAGCAATCAGCCCCAGCATTTT
TRBD1,NA,TRBJ2-4,TRBV18,CASSPGQGKDIQYF,TGTGCCAGCTCACCGGGACAGGGGAAGGACATTCAGTACTTC
NA,NA,TRBJ2-5,TRBV5-4,CASSSGGGSGETQYF,TGTGCCAGCAGCTCCGGGGGTGGGAGTGGGGAGACCCAGTACTTC
NA,NA,TRBJ1-5,TRBV6-1,CASSEGQRNQPQHF,TGTGCCAGCAGTGAAGGGCAGAGGAATCAGCCCCAGCATTTT
TRBD2,once,TRBJ2-1,TRBV18,CASSPNAGGPRSYNEQFF,TGTGCCAGCTCACCAAACGCGGGGGGGCCAAGGTCCTACAATGAGCAGTTCTTC
NA,NA,TRBJ2-2,TRBV10-2,CASSKQPGELFF,TGCGCCAGCAGTAAGCAACCAGGGGAGCTGTTTTTT
NA,NA,TRBJ1-1,TRBV2,CASSAGGTEAFF,TGTGCCAGCAGTGCCGGGGGCACTGAAGCTTTCTTT
TRBD1,NA,TRBJ1-2,TRBV3-1/TRBV3-2,CASSQDPQGAGGYTF,TGTGCCAGCAGCCAAGATCCCCAGGGGGCAGGGGGCTACACCTTC
TRBD2,NA,TRBJ2-5,TRBV5-4,CASSRAGGEETQYF,TGTGCCAGCAGCCGAGCGGGGGGGGAAGAGACCCAGTACTTC
TRBD2,NA,TRBJ2-7,TRBV6-5,CATGREAFYEQYF,TGTGCCACGGGGCGGGAGGCGTTCTACGAGCAGTACTTC
TRBD2,NA,TRBJ2-3,TRBV5-6,CASSLTSGGLTDTQYF,TGTGCCAGCAGCTTAACTAGCGGGGGCCTCACAGATACGCAGTATTTT
TRBD1,NA,TRBJ1-1,TRBV9,CASSGTGGSEAFF,TGTGCCAGCAGCGGAACAGGGGGCTCGGAAGCTTTCTTT
TRBD1,NA,TRBJ1-2,TRBV5-1,CASQPATGGYYGYTF,TGCGCCAGCCAGCCAGCGACAGGGGGTTACTATGGCTACACCTTC
NA,NA,TRBJ1-2,TRBV2,CASWTPGYGYTF,TGTGCCAGTTGGACACCAGGCTATGGCTACACCTTC
TRBD1,NA,TRBJ2-5,TRBV25-1,CASSDRGLETQYF,TGTGCCAGCAGTGACAGGGGGCTGGAGACCCAGTACTTC
NA,NA,TRBJ2-4,TRBV6-5,CASSYSQTLAKNIQYF,TGTGCCAGCAGTTACTCTCAGACACTAGCCAAAAACATTCAGTACTTC
NA,NA,TRBJ2-3,TRBV9,CASSVGTGADTQYF,TGTGCCAGCAGCGTCGGGACGGGGGCAGATACGCAGTATTTT
NA,NA,TRBJ2-5,TRBV19,CASSIRPVGQETQYF,TGTGCCAGTAGTATCAGGCCAGTTGGCCAAGAGACCCAGTACTTC
TRBD1,NA,TRBJ2-1,TRBV19,CASSKGAGTGDEQFF,TGTGCCAGTAGTAAAGGGGCAGGGACAGGTGATGAGCAGTTCTTC
NA,NA,TRBJ2-2,TRBV6-6,CASSYLVLTGELFF,TGTGCCAGCAGCTACCTAGTACTTACCGGGGAGCTGTTTTTT
TRBD1,NA,TRBJ1-6,TRBV27,CASSSGTGLRSPLHF,TGTGCCAGCAGTTCCGGGACAGGGCTGCGGTCACCCCTCCACTTT
NA,NA,TRBJ2-3,TRBV5-1,CASSQLQGTPDTQYF,TGCGCCAGCAGTCAATTACAGGGAACCCCAGATACGCAGTATTTT
NA,NA,TRBJ1-3,TRBV28,CASSSVRRLTGNTIYF,TGTGCCAGCAGTTCTGTACGGAGGTTGACTGGAAACACCATATATTTT
TRBD1,NA,TRBJ1-5,TRBV6-1,CASSDRQGAQPQHF,TGTGCCAGCAGTGACCGACAGGGGGCTCAGCCCCAGCATTTT
NA,NA,TRBJ1-1,TRBV29-1,CSVLSAGMNTEAFF,TGCAGCGTTCTGTCCGCGGGGATGAACACTGAAGCTTTCTTT
NA,NA,TRBJ1-5,TRBV6-5,CASSPGGSGNQPQHF,TGTGCCAGCAGTCCCGGGGGAAGTGGCAATCAGCCCCAGCATTTT
TRBD2,NA,TRBJ2-3,TRBV12-3/TRBV12-4,CASSFAAGGLYF,TGTGCCAGCAGTTTTGCAGCGGGGGGTCTGTATTTT
TRBD1,NA,TRBJ1-5,TRBV19,CASSVPTGGSNQPQHF,TGTGCCAGTAGTGTCCCGACAGGGGGTAGCAATCAGCCCCAGCATTTT